This T cell receptor beta chain was captured in a study of early T cells in non-severe SARS-CoV-2 infection. About the study: Sequencing of bulk RNA from unsorted whole blood was done, without chain pairing.

A word on this clonotype: Its target is not known. Its ends do not fully match the called genes, so a read error is possible.

The library protocol tagged individual cDNA molecules with unique molecular identifiers. MiXCR was run by TCRdb on the 5' RACE reads, yielding one entry per CDR3 protein. The repertoire includes 70,000 to 85,000 distinct CDR3 sequences, 9% to 15% of them detected once, and about 16% sits in the top ten. Study results and caveats: Sequences matched to VDJdb favored anti-spike CD8 responses, while private and CD4 specificities were missed.

The CDR3 has 16 residues. Germline CDR1 LGHNA, CDR2 YNFKEQ. J is TRBJ2-1 and V is TRBV4-2, with D possibly being TRBD1 (6 bases). The TCR originated in an adult who was a healthcare worker with PCR-confirmed SARS-CoV-2 infection or an uninfected control (not recorded which). The donor label of this sample is uncertain. Source: whole blood, taken at baseline. CDR3: CASNQPISQGYNEQFF. The CDR3 coding sequence is TGTGCCAGCAACCAACCTATCTCACAGGGTTACAATGAGCAGTTCTTC.